This T cell receptor (beta chain) is from a study of blood T cell repertoires in COVID-19. Some clones are missing from TCRdb's copy, which holds only in-frame ones; the method was immunoSEQ multiplex PCR. The sample lists 150,000 to 200,000 clones; approximately 93% were seen once. Between the trimmed V and J ends, which lost 5 bases and 0 bases, there was a span of 13 bases. Germline V gives CDR1 SGHVS, CDR2 FQNEAQ. CDR3 length: 15 residues. It was during active infection that Seattle patients were enrolled and then longitudinally followed. Specimen: peripheral blood. V is TRBV7-8 and J is TRBJ1-2; TRBD1 is a possible D gene (5 bases). The source of this sequence is a woman aged 55-69 years with COVID-19, enrolled during active disease. Here the CDR3 reads CASSTNRLSNYGYTF. CDR3 DNA sequence: TGTGCCAGCAGCACCAACAGGCTATCTAACTATGGCTACACCTTC.